A selection of T cell receptor beta chains follows, all from one sample in a study of T cells after yellow fever vaccination. Using its own MiXCR run on the 5' RACE reads, TCRdb lists one record per CDR3 protein. Of a few hundred thousand distinct CDR3 sequences detected, 8.1% appear once; the ten largest clones hold approximately 18%. Source: PBMCs, taken around 45 days after the first yellow fever vaccination. Receptors were obtained from a man aged 18 to 29 who received the YFV17D yellow fever vaccine. Each CDR3 is given with its conserved first and last residue. Each record gives: V gene, D gene, clone size, CDR3 length, J gene, CDR3 protein, CDR3 DNA. A D gene is named only where the DNA matches it firmly. Clone size appears in some rows only: once, few, many, or a class for an expanded clone.

V gene: TRBV5-4
D gene: .
clone size: .
CDR3 length: 13
J gene: TRBJ2-7
CDR3 protein: CASSFRTEDEQYF
CDR3 DNA: TGTGCCAGCAGCTTTAGGACTGAGGACGAGCAGTACTTC

V gene: TRBV29-1
D gene: TRBD1
clone size: .
CDR3 length: 15
J gene: TRBJ2-3
CDR3 protein: CSAWGTGGVADTQYF
CDR3 DNA: TGCAGCGCCTGGGGGACAGGGGGCGTCGCAGATACGCAGTATTTT

V gene: TRBV14
D gene: .
clone size: few
CDR3 length: 14
J gene: TRBJ2-3
CDR3 protein: CASSQEGPSQTQYF
CDR3 DNA: TGTGCCAGCAGCCAAGAAGGTCCCAGCCAGACGCAGTATTTT

V gene: TRBV5-1
D gene: TRBD2
clone size: few
CDR3 length: 14
J gene: TRBJ2-3
CDR3 protein: CASSLDLAGGAQYF
CDR3 DNA: TGCGCCAGCAGCTTGGATCTAGCGGGGGGCGCGCAGTATTTT

V gene: TRBV5-4
D gene: .
clone size: few
CDR3 length: 15
J gene: TRBJ1-2
CDR3 protein: CASSFREVANYGYTF
CDR3 DNA: TGTGCCAGCAGCTTCCGGGAGGTGGCTAACTATGGCTACACCTTC

V gene: TRBV5-1
D gene: .
clone size: medium-sized
CDR3 length: 13
J gene: TRBJ2-5
CDR3 protein: CASSLEGQETQYF
CDR3 DNA: TGTGCCAGCAGCTTAGAGGGCCAAGAGACCCAGTACTTC

V gene: TRBV6-5
D gene: .
clone size: .
CDR3 length: 15
J gene: TRBJ1-2
CDR3 protein: CASSYSISRASGYTF
CDR3 DNA: TGTGCCAGCAGTTACTCGATTAGCAGGGCCTCTGGCTACACCTTC

V gene: TRBV28
D gene: .
clone size: .
CDR3 length: 12
J gene: TRBJ2-1
CDR3 protein: CASSEGRDEQFF
CDR3 DNA: TGTGCCAGCAGTGAAGGGAGAGATGAGCAGTTCTTC

V gene: TRBV20-1
D gene: .
clone size: .
CDR3 length: 14
J gene: TRBJ2-1
CDR3 protein: CSVRMPSSYNEQFF
CDR3 DNA: TGCAGTGTTAGGATGCCGAGCAGCTACAATGAGCAGTTCTTC

V gene: TRBV20-1
D gene: .
clone size: .
CDR3 length: 12
J gene: TRBJ1-1
CDR3 protein: CRNDKSNTEAFF
CDR3 DNA: TGCAGGAATGACAAATCGAACACTGAAGCTTTCTTT

V gene: TRBV7-2
D gene: .
clone size: many
CDR3 length: 14
J gene: TRBJ1-4
CDR3 protein: CASRRQALMKRLFF
CDR3 DNA: TGTGCCAGCAGGAGACAAGCTTTAATGAAAAGACTGTTTTTT

V gene: TRBV4-2
D gene: .
clone size: .
CDR3 length: 14
J gene: TRBJ1-2
CDR3 protein: CASSQVLTAYGYTF
CDR3 DNA: TGTGCCAGCAGCCAAGTTTTGACAGCATATGGCTACACCTTC

V gene: TRBV12-3/TRBV12-4
D gene: .
clone size: many
CDR3 length: 16
J gene: TRBJ2-3
CDR3 protein: CASSSFLAIGADTQYF
CDR3 DNA: TGTGCCAGCAGTTCCTTCCTAGCGATCGGCGCAGATACGCAGTATTTT

V gene: TRBV28
D gene: TRBD2
clone size: .
CDR3 length: 17
J gene: TRBJ2-2
CDR3 protein: CASMRRGARLNTGELFF
CDR3 DNA: TGTGCCAGCATGCGGCGGGGGGCCCGGCTGAACACCGGGGAGCTGTTTTTT

V gene: TRBV5-1
D gene: .
clone size: .
CDR3 length: 14
J gene: TRBJ2-3
CDR3 protein: CASSPERRQDTQYF
CDR3 DNA: TGCGCCAGCAGCCCGGAGAGACGTCAGGATACGCAGTATTTT

V gene: TRBV7-8
D gene: TRBD2
clone size: .
CDR3 length: 15
J gene: TRBJ2-7
CDR3 protein: CASSLTGGYLGEQYF
CDR3 DNA: TGTGCCAGCAGCTTGACCGGGGGGTATCTGGGCGAGCAGTACTTC

V gene: TRBV6-5
D gene: .
clone size: many
CDR3 length: 13
J gene: TRBJ2-2
CDR3 protein: CASRSGGAGELFF
CDR3 DNA: TGTGCCAGCAGGTCGGGTGGAGCCGGGGAGCTGTTTTTT

V gene: TRBV5-1
D gene: TRBD1
clone size: few
CDR3 length: 16
J gene: TRBJ2-1
CDR3 protein: CASSIDRASSYNEQFF
CDR3 DNA: TGCGCCAGCAGCATTGACAGGGCGAGCTCCTACAATGAGCAGTTCTTC

V gene: TRBV5-1
D gene: TRBD1
clone size: .
CDR3 length: 14
J gene: TRBJ2-5
CDR3 protein: CASRAGTGQETQYF
CDR3 DNA: TGCGCCAGCAGGGCCGGGACAGGGCAAGAGACCCAGTACTTC

V gene: TRBV6-1
D gene: .
clone size: few
CDR3 length: 14
J gene: TRBJ2-3
CDR3 protein: CASRTTGEADTQYF
CDR3 DNA: TGTGCCAGCAGAACCACAGGGGAGGCAGATACGCAGTATTTT

V gene: TRBV7-3
D gene: .
clone size: many
CDR3 length: 12
J gene: TRBJ2-1
CDR3 protein: CASSSRGGEQFF
CDR3 DNA: TGTGCCAGCAGTTCGCGGGGAGGTGAGCAGTTCTTC

V gene: TRBV7-2
D gene: TRBD1
clone size: .
CDR3 length: 14
J gene: TRBJ1-5
CDR3 protein: CASSLAEGAQPQHF
CDR3 DNA: TGTGCCAGCAGCTTAGCGGAGGGGGCTCAGCCCCAGCATTTT

V gene: TRBV12-3/TRBV12-4
D gene: TRBD2
clone size: few
CDR3 length: 15
J gene: TRBJ2-5
CDR3 protein: CASSFQRGGRETQYF
CDR3 DNA: TGTGCCAGCAGTTTTCAGCGGGGGGGCCGGGAGACCCAGTACTTC

V gene: TRBV14
D gene: .
clone size: .
CDR3 length: 16
J gene: TRBJ1-2
CDR3 protein: CASSQLFTGKGDGYTF
CDR3 DNA: TGTGCCAGCAGCCAGCTATTCACAGGGAAAGGAGATGGCTACACCTTC

V gene: TRBV5-6
D gene: .
clone size: .
CDR3 length: 14
J gene: TRBJ2-3
CDR3 protein: CASSLPSGTDTQYF
CDR3 DNA: TGTGCCAGCAGCTTGCCCAGCGGCACAGATACGCAGTATTTT

V gene: TRBV6-6
D gene: .
clone size: .
CDR3 length: 13
J gene: TRBJ2-3
CDR3 protein: CASSSGAADTQYF
CDR3 DNA: TGTGCCAGCAGTTCGGGAGCAGCAGATACGCAGTATTTT

V gene: TRBV9
D gene: TRBD2
clone size: many
CDR3 length: 17
J gene: TRBJ2-2
CDR3 protein: CASSDVAGAFNTGELFF
CDR3 DNA: TGTGCCAGCAGCGACGTAGCGGGGGCCTTCAACACCGGGGAGCTGTTTTTT

V gene: TRBV25-1
D gene: .
clone size: .
CDR3 length: 14
J gene: TRBJ1-2
CDR3 protein: CASSQYLDSYGYTF
CDR3 DNA: TGTGCCAGCAGTCAGTACCTAGACAGCTATGGCTACACCTTC

V gene: TRBV19
D gene: TRBD1
clone size: few
CDR3 length: 18
J gene: TRBJ2-6
CDR3 protein: CASSIAGQGLWGANVLTF
CDR3 DNA: TGTGCCAGTAGTATTGCGGGACAGGGGCTATGGGGGGCCAACGTCCTGACTTTC

V gene: TRBV5-1
D gene: .
clone size: few
CDR3 length: 16
J gene: TRBJ1-1
CDR3 protein: CASSSLTGLENTEAFF
CDR3 DNA: TGCGCCAGCAGCTCCTTGACAGGACTAGAAAACACTGAAGCTTTCTTT

V gene: TRBV9
D gene: .
clone size: few
CDR3 length: 14
J gene: TRBJ1-1
CDR3 protein: CASSVAPGNTEAFF
CDR3 DNA: TGTGCCAGCAGCGTAGCCCCCGGGAACACTGAAGCTTTCTTT

V gene: TRBV27
D gene: TRBD2
clone size: .
CDR3 length: 14
J gene: TRBJ2-1
CDR3 protein: CASSLRGGLNEQFF
CDR3 DNA: TGTGCCAGCAGTCTGCGGGGGGGCTTAAATGAGCAGTTCTTC

V gene: TRBV12-3/TRBV12-4
D gene: .
clone size: .
CDR3 length: 14
J gene: TRBJ1-1
CDR3 protein: CASSLYTRATEAFF
CDR3 DNA: TGTGCCAGCAGTTTATATACCCGAGCCACTGAAGCTTTCTTT

V gene: TRBV15
D gene: TRBD1
clone size: few
CDR3 length: 15
J gene: TRBJ1-2
CDR3 protein: CATSSRTGLNYGYTF
CDR3 DNA: TGTGCCACCAGCAGCCGGACAGGACTTAACTATGGCTACACCTTC

V gene: TRBV12-3/TRBV12-4
D gene: TRBD1
clone size: few
CDR3 length: 16
J gene: TRBJ1-5
CDR3 protein: CASSFGTGVRHQPQHF
CDR3 DNA: TGTGCCAGCAGTTTCGGTACAGGGGTCCGTCATCAGCCCCAGCATTTT

V gene: TRBV12-3/TRBV12-4
D gene: TRBD1
clone size: .
CDR3 length: 14
J gene: TRBJ1-6
CDR3 protein: CASSLLGQGSPLHF
CDR3 DNA: TGTGCCAGCAGTTTATTAGGACAGGGTTCACCCCTCCACTTT

V gene: TRBV7-3
D gene: .
clone size: few
CDR3 length: 16
J gene: TRBJ2-1
CDR3 protein: CASSLGGVSNLNEQFF
CDR3 DNA: TGTGCCAGCAGCTTAGGTGGGGTTAGCAATCTCAATGAGCAGTTCTTC

V gene: TRBV2
D gene: TRBD2
clone size: .
CDR3 length: 18
J gene: TRBJ2-2
CDR3 protein: CACCSGTSVDSNTGELFF
CDR3 DNA: TGTGCCTGCTGTTCAGGGACTAGCGTCGATTCGAACACCGGGGAGCTGTTTTTT

V gene: TRBV9
D gene: .
clone size: few
CDR3 length: 15
J gene: TRBJ2-1
CDR3 protein: CASSVTGPSYNEQFF
CDR3 DNA: TGTGCCAGCAGCGTTACTGGTCCGTCCTACAATGAGCAGTTCTTC

V gene: TRBV7-2
D gene: .
clone size: .
CDR3 length: 15
J gene: TRBJ1-3
CDR3 protein: CASSPEGFSGNTIYF
CDR3 DNA: TGTGCCAGCAGCCCTGAGGGCTTCTCTGGAAACACCATATATTTT

V gene: TRBV20-1
D gene: .
clone size: few
CDR3 length: 14
J gene: TRBJ2-1
CDR3 protein: CSARIPGHYNEQFF
CDR3 DNA: TGCAGTGCTAGGATCCCAGGGCACTACAATGAGCAGTTCTTC

V gene: TRBV20-1
D gene: .
clone size: few
CDR3 length: 14
J gene: TRBJ2-3
CDR3 protein: CSARGDTSTDTQYF
CDR3 DNA: TGCAGTGCTAGAGGGGACACGAGCACAGATACGCAGTATTTT

V gene: TRBV28
D gene: TRBD1
clone size: many
CDR3 length: 13
J gene: TRBJ1-2
CDR3 protein: CASSRDSLYGYTF
CDR3 DNA: TGTGCCAGCAGCCGGGACAGCCTCTATGGCTACACCTTC

V gene: TRBV27
D gene: TRBD1
clone size: .
CDR3 length: 16
J gene: TRBJ1-1
CDR3 protein: CASSLHTGGPNTEAFF
CDR3 DNA: TGTGCCAGCAGTCTACATACAGGGGGGCCGAACACTGAAGCTTTCTTT

V gene: TRBV27
D gene: .
clone size: few
CDR3 length: 14
J gene: TRBJ2-1
CDR3 protein: CASSLVGGRWEQFF
CDR3 DNA: TGTGCCAGCAGTTTAGTTGGGGGCCGTTGGGAGCAGTTCTTC

V gene: TRBV9
D gene: TRBD1
clone size: few
CDR3 length: 15
J gene: TRBJ2-7
CDR3 protein: CASSARDRDHYEQYF
CDR3 DNA: TGTGCCAGCAGCGCTAGGGACAGGGATCACTACGAGCAGTACTTC

V gene: TRBV20-1
D gene: .
clone size: few
CDR3 length: 12
J gene: TRBJ2-3
CDR3 protein: CSAPGPTDTQYF
CDR3 DNA: TGCAGTGCCCCGGGGCCCACAGATACGCAGTATTTT

V gene: TRBV19
D gene: TRBD1
clone size: few
CDR3 length: 15
J gene: TRBJ1-2
CDR3 protein: CASSLDRDRLWGYTF
CDR3 DNA: TGTGCCAGTAGTCTCGACAGGGACCGCCTTTGGGGCTACACCTTC

V gene: TRBV20-1
D gene: .
clone size: .
CDR3 length: 15
J gene: TRBJ2-2
CDR3 protein: CSAAGRELNTGELFF
CDR3 DNA: TGCAGTGCGGCCGGCAGGGAATTGAACACCGGGGAGCTGTTTTTT

V gene: TRBV20-1
D gene: TRBD1
clone size: few
CDR3 length: 14
J gene: TRBJ1-2
CDR3 protein: CSARGQGGNYGYTF
CDR3 DNA: TGCAGTGCTAGAGGACAGGGTGGTAACTATGGCTACACCTTC

V gene: TRBV20-1
D gene: .
clone size: .
CDR3 length: 15
J gene: TRBJ2-1
CDR3 protein: CSARAKNRRINEQFF
CDR3 DNA: TGCAGTGCTAGAGCTAAGAACAGAAGGATCAATGAGCAGTTCTTC

V gene: TRBV5-8
D gene: TRBD2
clone size: .
CDR3 length: 16
J gene: TRBJ2-5
CDR3 protein: CASSPGTSANQETQYF
CDR3 DNA: TGTGCCAGCAGCCCCGGGACTAGCGCCAACCAAGAGACCCAGTACTTC